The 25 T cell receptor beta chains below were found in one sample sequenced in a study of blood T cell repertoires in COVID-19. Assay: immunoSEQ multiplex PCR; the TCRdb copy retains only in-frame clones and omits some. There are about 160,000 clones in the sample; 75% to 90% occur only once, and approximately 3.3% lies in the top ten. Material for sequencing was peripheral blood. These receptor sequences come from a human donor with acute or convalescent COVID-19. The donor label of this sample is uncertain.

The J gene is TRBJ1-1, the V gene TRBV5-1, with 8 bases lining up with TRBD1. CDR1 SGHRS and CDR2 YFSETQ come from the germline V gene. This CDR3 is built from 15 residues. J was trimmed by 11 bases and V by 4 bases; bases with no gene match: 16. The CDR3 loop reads CASSPTVTGGGGAFF. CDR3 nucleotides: TGCGCCAGCAGCCCCACAGTTACAGGGGGAGGGGGGGCTTTCTTT.

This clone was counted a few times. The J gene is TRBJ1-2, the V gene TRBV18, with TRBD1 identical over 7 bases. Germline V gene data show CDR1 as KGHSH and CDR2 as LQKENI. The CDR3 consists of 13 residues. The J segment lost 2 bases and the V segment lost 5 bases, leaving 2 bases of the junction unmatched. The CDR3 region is CASSEDRNYGYTF. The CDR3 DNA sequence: TGTGCCAGCTCAGAGGACAGGAACTATGGCTACACCTTC.

The CDR3 sequence is CASSVGRGSTDTQYF. CDR3 nucleotides: TGTGCCAGCAGCGTAGGGCGGGGGAGCACAGATACGCAGTATTTT. The chain combines TRBV9 with TRBJ2-3; 7 bases match TRBD2. Germline V gene lookup returns CDR1 SGDLS and CDR2 YYNGEE. Trimming took 0 bases from V and 0 from J; bases not matched to a gene: 1. The CDR3 contains 15 residues.

The CDR3: CAWRLTPYGYTF. DNA of the CDR3: TGTGCCTGGAGACTAACACCGTATGGCTACACCTTC. The gene calls are TRBV30 and TRBJ1-2; D unclear. Per germline, CDR1 GTSNPN and CDR2 SVGIG (reference sequence). There are 12 residues in the CDR3. The V end lost 3 bases, the J end lost 5 bases, and 10 bases lay between the germline ends.

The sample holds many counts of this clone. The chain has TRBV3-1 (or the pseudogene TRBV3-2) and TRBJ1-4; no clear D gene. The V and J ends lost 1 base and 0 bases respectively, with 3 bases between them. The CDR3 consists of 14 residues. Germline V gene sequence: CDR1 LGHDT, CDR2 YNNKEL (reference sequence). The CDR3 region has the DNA TGTGCCAGCAGCCAAGGAGCAACTAATGAAAAACTGTTTTTT. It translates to CASSQGATNEKLFF.

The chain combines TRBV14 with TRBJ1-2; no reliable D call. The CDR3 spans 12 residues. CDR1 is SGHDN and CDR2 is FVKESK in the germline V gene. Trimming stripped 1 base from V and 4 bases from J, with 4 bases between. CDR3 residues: CASSQAGYGYTF. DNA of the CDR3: TGTGCCAGCAGCCAAGCGGGCTATGGCTACACCTTC.

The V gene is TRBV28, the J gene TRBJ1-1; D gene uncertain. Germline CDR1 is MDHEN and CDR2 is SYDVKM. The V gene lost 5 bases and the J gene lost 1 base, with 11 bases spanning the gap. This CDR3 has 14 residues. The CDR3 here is CASSLEAKNTEAFF. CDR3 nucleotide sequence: TGTGCCAGCAGTCTGGAGGCGAAGAACACTGAAGCTTTCTTT.

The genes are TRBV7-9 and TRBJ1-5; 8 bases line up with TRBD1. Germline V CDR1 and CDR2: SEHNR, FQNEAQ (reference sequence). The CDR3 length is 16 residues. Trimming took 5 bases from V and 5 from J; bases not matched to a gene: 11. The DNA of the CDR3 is TGTGCCAGCAGCCTCGGGTACAACAGGGGGGATCAGCCCCAGCATTTT. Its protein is CASSLGYNRGDQPQHF.

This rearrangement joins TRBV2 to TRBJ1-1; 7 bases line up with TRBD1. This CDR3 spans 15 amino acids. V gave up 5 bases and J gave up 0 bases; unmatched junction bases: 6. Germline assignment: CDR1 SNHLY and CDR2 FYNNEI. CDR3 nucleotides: TGTGCCAGCAGTAGCCCGACAGGGTTGAACACTGAAGCTTTCTTT. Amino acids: CASSSPTGLNTEAFF.

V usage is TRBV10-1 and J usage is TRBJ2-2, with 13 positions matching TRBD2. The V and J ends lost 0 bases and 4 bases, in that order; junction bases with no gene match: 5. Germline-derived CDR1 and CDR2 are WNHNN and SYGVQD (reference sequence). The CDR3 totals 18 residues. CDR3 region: CASSESGTSGDVTGELFF. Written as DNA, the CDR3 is TGCGCCAGCAGTGAGTCGGGGACTAGCGGGGATGTCACCGGGGAGCTGTTTTTT.

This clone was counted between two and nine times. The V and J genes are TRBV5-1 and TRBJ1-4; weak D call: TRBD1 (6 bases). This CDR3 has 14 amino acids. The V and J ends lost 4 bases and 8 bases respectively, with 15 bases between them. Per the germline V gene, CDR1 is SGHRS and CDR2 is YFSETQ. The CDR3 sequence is CASSRSGEYEKLFF. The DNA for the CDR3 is TGCGCCAGCAGCCGATCAGGGGAATACGAAAAACTGTTTTTT.

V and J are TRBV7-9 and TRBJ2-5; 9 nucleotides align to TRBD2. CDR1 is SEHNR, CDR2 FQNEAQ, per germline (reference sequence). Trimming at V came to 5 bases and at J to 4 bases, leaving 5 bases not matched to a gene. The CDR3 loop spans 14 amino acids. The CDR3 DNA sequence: TGTGCCAGCAGCCATAGCGGGGGCGTAGAGACCCAGTACTTC. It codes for CASSHSGGVETQYF.

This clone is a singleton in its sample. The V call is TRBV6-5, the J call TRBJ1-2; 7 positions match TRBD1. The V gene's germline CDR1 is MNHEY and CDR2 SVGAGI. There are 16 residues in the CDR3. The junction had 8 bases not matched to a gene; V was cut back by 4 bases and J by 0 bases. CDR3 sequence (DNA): TGTGCCAGCAGTTCTGGGACAGTAACAACTAACTATGGCTACACCTTC. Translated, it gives CASSSGTVTTNYGYTF.

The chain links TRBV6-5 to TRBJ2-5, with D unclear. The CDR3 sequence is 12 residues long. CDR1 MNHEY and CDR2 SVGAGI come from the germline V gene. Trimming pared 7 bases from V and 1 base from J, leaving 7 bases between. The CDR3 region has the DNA TGTGCCAGCAAGCCTTCCCAAGAGACCCAGTACTTC. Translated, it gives CASKPSQETQYF.

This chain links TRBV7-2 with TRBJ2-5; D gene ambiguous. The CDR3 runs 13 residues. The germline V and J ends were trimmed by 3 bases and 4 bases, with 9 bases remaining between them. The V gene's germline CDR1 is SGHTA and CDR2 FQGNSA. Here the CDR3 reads CASSFTHSETQYF. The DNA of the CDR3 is TGTGCCAGCAGCTTTACCCACTCAGAGACCCAGTACTTC.

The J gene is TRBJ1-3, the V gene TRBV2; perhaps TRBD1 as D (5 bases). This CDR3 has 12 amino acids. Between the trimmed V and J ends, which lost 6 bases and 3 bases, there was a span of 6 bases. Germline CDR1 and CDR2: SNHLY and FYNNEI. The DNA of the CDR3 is TGTGCCAGCAGAACAGGTGGAAACACCATATATTTT. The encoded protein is CASRTGGNTIYF.

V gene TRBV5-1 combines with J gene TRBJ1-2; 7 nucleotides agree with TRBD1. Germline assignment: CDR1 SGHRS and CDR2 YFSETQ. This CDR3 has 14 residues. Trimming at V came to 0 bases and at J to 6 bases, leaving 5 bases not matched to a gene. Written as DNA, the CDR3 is TGCGCCAGCAGCTTGGAAGGGCAGGGGGATGGCTACACCTTC. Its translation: CASSLEGQGDGYTF.

The CDR3 DNA sequence: TGTGCCAGCTCACCAACCACAGGAAATGGAAACACCATATATTTT. Residues: CASSPTTGNGNTIYF. V is TRBV18 and J is TRBJ1-3; D may be TRBD1 (5 bases). The V and J ends lost 2 bases and 3 bases respectively, with 11 bases between them. The CDR3 has 15 residues. Germline assignment: CDR1 KGHSH and CDR2 LQKENI. The full variable domain, its missing parts supplied by reference TRBV18 and TRBJ1-3, is NAGVMQNPRHLVRRRGQEARLRCSPMKGHSHVYWYRQLPEEGLKFMVYLQKENIIDESGMPKERFSAEFPKEGPSILRIQQVVRGDSAAYFCASSPTTGNGNTIYFGEGSWLTVV.

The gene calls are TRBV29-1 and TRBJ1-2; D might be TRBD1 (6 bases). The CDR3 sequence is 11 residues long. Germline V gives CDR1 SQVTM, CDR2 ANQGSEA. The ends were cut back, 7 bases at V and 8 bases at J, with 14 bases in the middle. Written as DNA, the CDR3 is TGCAGCGGGGACAATAAGGGGGGCTACACCTTC. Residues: CSGDNKGGYTF.

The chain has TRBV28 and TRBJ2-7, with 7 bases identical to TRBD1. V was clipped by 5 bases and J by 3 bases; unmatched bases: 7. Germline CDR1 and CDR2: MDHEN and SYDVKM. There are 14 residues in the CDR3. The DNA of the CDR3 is TGTGCCAGCAGTCCATCGACAGGGTTCTACGAGCAGTACTTC. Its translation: CASSPSTGFYEQYF. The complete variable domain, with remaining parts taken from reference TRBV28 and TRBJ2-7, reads DVKVTQSSRYLVKRTGEKVFLECVQDMDHENMFWYRQDPGLGLRLIYFSYDVKMKEKGDIPEGYSVSREKKERFSLILESASTNQTSMYLCASSPSTGFYEQYFGPGTRLTVT.

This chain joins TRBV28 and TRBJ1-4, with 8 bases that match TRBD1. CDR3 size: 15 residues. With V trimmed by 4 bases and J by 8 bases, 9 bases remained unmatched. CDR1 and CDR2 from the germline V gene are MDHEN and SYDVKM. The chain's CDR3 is CASSSSGTGNEKLFF. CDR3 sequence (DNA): TGTGCCAGCAGTTCCTCCGGGACAGGAAACGAAAAACTGTTTTTT.

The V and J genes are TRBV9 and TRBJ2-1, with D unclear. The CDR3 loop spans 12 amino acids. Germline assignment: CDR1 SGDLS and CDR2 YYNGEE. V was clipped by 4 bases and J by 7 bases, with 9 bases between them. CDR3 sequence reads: CASSYSTNEQFF. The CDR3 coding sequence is TGTGCCAGCAGCTATTCCACTAATGAGCAGTTCTTC.

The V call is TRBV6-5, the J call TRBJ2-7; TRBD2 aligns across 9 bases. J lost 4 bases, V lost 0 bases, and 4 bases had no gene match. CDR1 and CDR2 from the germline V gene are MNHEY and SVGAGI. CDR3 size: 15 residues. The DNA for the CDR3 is TGTGCCAGCAGTTACTCGGGCGGGGGGGTATACGAGCAGTACTTC. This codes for CASSYSGGGVYEQYF.

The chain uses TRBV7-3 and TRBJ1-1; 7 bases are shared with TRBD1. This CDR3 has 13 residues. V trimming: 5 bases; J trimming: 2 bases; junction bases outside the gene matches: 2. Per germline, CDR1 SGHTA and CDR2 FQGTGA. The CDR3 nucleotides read TGTGCCAGCAGCCGACAGGGAAACACTGAAGCTTTCTTT. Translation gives CASSRQGNTEAFF.

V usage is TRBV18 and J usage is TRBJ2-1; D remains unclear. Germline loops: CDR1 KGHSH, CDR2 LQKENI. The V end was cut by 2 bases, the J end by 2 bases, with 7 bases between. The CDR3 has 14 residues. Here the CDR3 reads CASSPSATYNEQFF. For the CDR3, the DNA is TGTGCCAGCTCACCAAGCGCTACCTACAATGAGCAGTTCTTC.